These 24 T cell receptor beta chains were sequenced from one sample in a study of pediatric ulcerative colitis. One to two pinch biopsies were taken from the rectum during colonoscopy. TCRdb's table, derived via immunoSEQ multiplex PCR, lists solely in-frame clones and lacks some. Among 15,000 to 20,000 clones, approximately 80% were seen once, and the ten largest hold about 7.9%. The specimen sequenced was gut tissue. The source of these receptors is a boy aged 10-17 years who was a control in a study of pediatric ulcerative colitis.

The rearrangement joins TRBV10-1 to TRBJ1-1, with a tentative D call TRBD1 (5 bases). Trimming took 4 bases from V and 10 from J, leaving 16 bases between them. This CDR3 region has 13 residues. Looked up from germline, CDR1 is WNHNN and CDR2 is SYGVQD (reference sequence). CDR3 sequence (DNA): TGCGCCAGCAGTGTAGTCAGGGCCGGTCGAGCTTTCTTT. Translation gives CASSVVRAGRAFF.

The chain employs TRBV2 and TRBJ1-5, with a weak D call TRBD1 (5 bases). There are 15 residues in the CDR3. Germline loops: CDR1 SNHLY, CDR2 FYNNEI. Between the trimmed V and J ends, which lost 6 bases and 4 bases, there was a span of 16 bases. The CDR3 spells CASSEDISGNQPQHF. In DNA, the CDR3 is TGTGCCAGCAGCGAGGACATTTCGGGTAATCAGCCCCAGCATTTT.

The V call is TRBV5-1, the J call TRBJ1-1; the D gene is possibly TRBD1 (5 bases). The CDR3 has 15 residues. Deletions cut 0 bases from V and 1 base from J, with 10 bases between. Looked up from germline, CDR1 is SGHRS and CDR2 is YFSETQ. CDR3 in DNA: TGCGCCAGCAGCTTGGTGCTTACAGGGAACACTGAAGCTTTCTTT. Translation: CASSLVLTGNTEAFF.

The rearrangement joins TRBV4-1 to TRBJ1-2; maybe TRBD1 (5 bases). V was pared by 3 bases and J by 7 bases, with 15 bases between. CDR3 length: 14 amino acids. Per germline, CDR1 MGHRA and CDR2 YSYEKL. The chain's CDR3 is CASSQLDSRGGYTF. The CDR3 DNA reads as TGCGCCAGCAGCCAGTTAGACAGCCGAGGTGGCTACACCTTC.

The V call is TRBV9, the J call TRBJ2-7; D unresolved. Trimming removed 0 bases from V and 1 base from J, with 8 bases in between. Germline V lookup: CDR1 SGDLS, CDR2 YYNGEE. This CDR3 has 14 amino acids. The CDR3 protein is CASSVDSHSYEQYF. In DNA form, the CDR3 reads TGTGCCAGCAGCGTAGACTCACATTCCTACGAGCAGTACTTC.

The chain employs TRBV25-1 and TRBJ1-1; 10 positions match TRBD1. The germline CDR1 and CDR2 sequences are MGHDK and SYGVNS. V trimming: 2 bases; J trimming: 1 base; junction bases outside the gene matches: 4. The CDR3 sequence is 16 residues long. Written as DNA, the CDR3 is TGTGCCAGCAGTGAACCGGGACAGGGGACGAACACTGAAGCTTTCTTT. This encodes CASSEPGQGTNTEAFF.

The gene calls are TRBV27 and TRBJ2-3, with 8 positions matching TRBD1. The CDR3 covers 16 residues. J was trimmed by 7 bases and V by 5 bases; bases with no gene match: 14. Germline V CDR1 and CDR2: MNHEY, SMNVEV (reference sequence). The CDR3: CASSPRGSGGANTQYF. The DNA for the CDR3 is TGTGCCAGCAGTCCCCGTGGTTCAGGGGGCGCGAATACGCAGTATTTT.

The CDR3: CASSLDRGRIETQYF. In DNA form, the CDR3 reads TGTGCCAGCTCACTCGACAGGGGGCGGATAGAGACCCAGTACTTC. J is TRBJ2-5 and V is TRBV18, with 10 bases lining up with TRBD1. Germline-derived CDR1 and CDR2 are KGHSH and LQKENI. With 4 bases clipped from V and 4 bases from J, the junction kept 6 bases outside the gene matches. The CDR3 extends over 15 amino acids.

The chain employs TRBV29-1 and TRBJ2-3; D possibly corresponds to TRBD2 (7 bases). The CDR3 spans 15 residues. Germline V lookup: CDR1 SQVTM, CDR2 ANQGSEA. V was pared by 6 bases and J by 6 bases, with 22 bases between. This CDR3 reads CSVARGSGLGDTQYF. CDR3 in DNA: TGCAGCGTGGCCAGGGGTAGCGGGCTAGGGGATACGCAGTATTTT.

The V and J genes are TRBV18 and TRBJ1-1, with D tentatively TRBD1 (6 bases). This CDR3 has 14 residues. CDR1 is KGHSH and CDR2 is LQKENI in the germline V gene. The V end was cut by 8 bases, the J end by 8 bases, with 21 bases between. DNA for the CDR3: TGTGCCAGCACTCTTGAACAGGGCACAACCGAAGCTTTCTTT. It is translated as CASTLEQGTTEAFF.

The V call is TRBV27, the J call TRBJ1-1, with a possible D match to TRBD1 (6 bases). The CDR3 spans 13 residues. The germline gives CDR1 MNHEY, CDR2 SMNVEV (reference sequence). V lost 5 bases, J lost 6 bases, and 13 bases lay in between. The CDR3 DNA sequence: TGTGCCAGCAGTCACAGGGTCGCAGCTGAAGCTTTCTTT. The encoded protein is CASSHRVAAEAFF.

This chain joins TRBV10-3 and TRBJ2-2; the match to TRBD2 covers 12 bases. Unmatched junction bases numbered 10, after V lost 4 bases and J lost 4 bases. CDR1 is ENHRY and CDR2 is SYGVKD in the germline V gene. This CDR3 comprises 18 residues. CDR3 region: CAISGGRGLAGSTGELFF. CDR3 coding DNA: TGTGCCATCAGTGGGGGTAGAGGACTAGCGGGAAGCACCGGGGAGCTGTTTTTT.

This clone was counted a single time. This rearrangement joins TRBV18 to TRBJ2-7; a weak D match, TRBD2 (5 bases). Looked up from germline, CDR1 is KGHSH and CDR2 is LQKENI. The CDR3 totals 14 residues. The germline V and J ends were trimmed by 6 bases and 4 bases, with 16 bases remaining between them. For the CDR3, the DNA is TGTGCCAGCTCCCGGCAGGAAACGGGATACGAGCAGTACTTC. Its protein is CASSRQETGYEQYF. The full variable domain, with the rest looked up from reference TRBV18 and TRBJ2-7, is NAGVMQNPRHLVRRRGQEARLRCSPMKGHSHVYWYRQLPEEGLKFMVYLQKENIIDESGMPKERFSAEFPKEGPSILRIQQVVRGDSAAYFCASSRQETGYEQYFGPGTRLTVT.

V is TRBV6-1 and J is TRBJ1-4; 8 positions agree with TRBD1. V gave up 3 bases and J gave up 0 bases; unmatched junction bases: 9. Germline loops: CDR1 MNHNS, CDR2 SASEGT. The CDR3 is 18 amino acids. The CDR3 loop is CASSDHRGGVTTNEKLFF. CDR3 nucleotide sequence: TGTGCCAGCAGTGACCACAGGGGGGGAGTTACAACTAATGAAAAACTGTTTTTT.

The chain recombines TRBV5-1 with TRBJ1-2; no clear D gene. The ends were cut back, 4 bases at V and 4 bases at J, with 14 bases in the middle. Germline V CDR1 and CDR2: SGHRS, YFSETQ. This CDR3 region has 14 residues. CDR3 sequence (DNA): TGCGCCAGCAGCCCGGATTCGGAGGGCTATGGCTACACCTTC. Translated, it gives CASSPDSEGYGYTF.

V is TRBV2 and J is TRBJ2-6, with 9 bases fitting TRBD1. V lost 7 bases to trimming and J lost 3 bases; unmatched junction nucleotides: 10. The germline V gene has CDR1 SNHLY and CDR2 FYNNEI. The CDR3 is 17 amino acids. CDR3 protein: CASIGGQGFGGANVLTF. For the CDR3, the DNA is TGTGCCAGCATCGGCGGACAGGGGTTCGGTGGGGCCAACGTCCTGACTTTC.

This rearrangement joins TRBV6-6 to TRBJ2-2, with no clear D. V lost 2 bases, J lost 3 bases, and 10 bases lay in between. CDR1 is MNHNY, CDR2 SVGAGI, per germline (reference sequence). This CDR3 comprises 15 residues. CDR3 loop: CASSYPQRDTGELFF. As DNA, the CDR3 is TGTGCCAGCAGTTACCCCCAGAGAGACACCGGGGAGCTGTTTTTT.

J is TRBJ2-7 and V is TRBV9; D not resolved. This CDR3 spans 14 amino acids. Germline V CDR1 and CDR2: SGDLS, YYNGEE. V lost 0 bases to trimming and J lost 1 base, with 8 bases between them. CDR3 DNA: TGTGCCAGCAGCGTAGGGACCCCTTCCTACGAGCAGTACTTC. Translated: CASSVGTPSYEQYF.

The rearrangement uses TRBV7-3 and TRBJ2-2; D ambiguous. The CDR3 covers 12 residues. From germline, CDR1 is SGHTA and CDR2 FQGTGA. V gave up 6 bases and J gave up 5 bases, with 7 bases separating them. CDR3 coding DNA: TGTGCCAGCAGTCCCCGAACCGGGGAGCTGTTTTTT. It yields the protein CASSPRTGELFF.

The chain recombines TRBV10-1 with TRBJ1-5, with TRBD1 matching over 8 bases. The ends lost 9 bases at V and 4 bases at J; junction bases unmatched: 8. The CDR3 totals 14 residues. CDR1 and CDR2 (germline): WNHNN, SYGVQD (reference sequence). The DNA of the CDR3 is TGCGCCAGTCAGCAGGGGGCGAAGAATCAGCCCCAGCATTTT. It encodes CASQQGAKNQPQHF.

This clone was recorded only once. V is TRBV27 and J is TRBJ2-1; no firm D call. V lost 7 bases and J lost 9, with 16 bases in between. Germline V gene lookup returns CDR1 MNHEY and CDR2 SMNVEV (reference sequence). The CDR3 is 13 residues long. CDR3 sequence (DNA): TGTGCCAGCATGGGCCAACCCCCGAGTGAGCAGTTCTTC. This translates into CASMGQPPSEQFF.

V is TRBV7-2 and J is TRBJ2-7; 7 bases fit TRBD2. CDR3 length equals 15 residues. V lost 4 bases and J lost 5; bases outside the gene matches: 11. CDR1 SGHTA and CDR2 FQGNSA come from the germline V gene. This CDR3 is CASSYYSPGGDEQYF. The CDR3 nucleotides are TGTGCCAGCAGCTACTATAGTCCTGGGGGGGACGAGCAGTACTTC.

V is TRBV6-5 and J is TRBJ2-7; the match to TRBD2 covers 8 bases. CDR1 and CDR2 from the germline V gene are MNHEY and SVGAGI. V lost 7 bases to trimming and J lost 5 bases; unmatched junction nucleotides: 7. This CDR3 spans 13 amino acids. CDR3: CASMPGGIHEQYF. The DNA for the CDR3 is TGTGCCAGCATGCCGGGAGGGATACACGAGCAGTACTTC.

The V gene is TRBV6-5, the J gene TRBJ1-1; D is possibly TRBD1 (6 bases). Germline V gene data show CDR1 as MNHEY and CDR2 as SVGAGI. V lost 2 bases and J lost 10, with 11 bases in between. This CDR3 spans 12 amino acids. CDR3 coding DNA: TGTGCCAGCAGTTACAGCCCCAGGGGAGCTTTCTTT. Translating it yields CASSYSPRGAFF.